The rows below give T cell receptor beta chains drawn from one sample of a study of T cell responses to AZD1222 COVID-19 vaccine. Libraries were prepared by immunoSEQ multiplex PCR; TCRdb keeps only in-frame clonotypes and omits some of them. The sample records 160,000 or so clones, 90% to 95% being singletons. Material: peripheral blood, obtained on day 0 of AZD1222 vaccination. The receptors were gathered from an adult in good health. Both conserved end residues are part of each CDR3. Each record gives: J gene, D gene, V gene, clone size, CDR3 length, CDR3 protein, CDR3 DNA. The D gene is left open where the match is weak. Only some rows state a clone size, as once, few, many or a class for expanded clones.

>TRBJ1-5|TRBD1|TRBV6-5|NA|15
CASRIDRGEGQPQHF
TGTGCCAGCAGGATAGACAGGGGAGAAGGTCAGCCCCAGCATTTT
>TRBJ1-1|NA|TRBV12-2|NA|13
CASRSPGNTEAFF
TGTGCAAGTCGCTCCCCGGGGAACACTGAAGCTTTCTTT
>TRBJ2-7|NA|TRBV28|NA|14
CASTLGGFSYEQYF
TGTGCCAGCACTCTGGGCGGATTTTCCTACGAGCAGTACTTC
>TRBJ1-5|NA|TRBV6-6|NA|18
CASSPIGGTVGYGQPQHF
TGTGCCAGCAGTCCGATAGGAGGGACGGTGGGGTATGGTCAGCCCCAGCATTTT
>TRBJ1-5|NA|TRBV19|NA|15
CASSIKGSSNQPQHF
TGTGCCAGTAGTATAAAGGGATCGAGCAATCAGCCCCAGCATTTT
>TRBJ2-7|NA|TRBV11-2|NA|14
CASTPGGQIYEQYF
TGTGCCAGCACTCCGGGGGGACAGATCTACGAGCAGTACTTC
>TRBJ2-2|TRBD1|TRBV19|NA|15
CASSLRQGSTGELFF
TGTGCCAGTAGTCTACGACAGGGAAGCACCGGGGAGCTGTTTTTT
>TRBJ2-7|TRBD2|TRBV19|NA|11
CATGGTYEQYF
TGTGCCACGGGGGGAACCTACGAGCAGTACTTC
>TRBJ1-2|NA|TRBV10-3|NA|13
CAIRDGNNYGYTF
TGTGCCATCAGGGACGGAAATAATTATGGCTACACCTTC
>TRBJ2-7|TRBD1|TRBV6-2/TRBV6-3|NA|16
CASSYVRGLEAYEQYF
TGTGCCAGCAGTTACGTGAGGGGGCTCGAGGCCTACGAGCAGTACTTC
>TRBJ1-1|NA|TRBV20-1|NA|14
CSASPGTMNTEAFF
TGCAGTGCTAGTCCGGGAACCATGAACACTGAAGCTTTCTTT
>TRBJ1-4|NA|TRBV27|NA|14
CASSLSRNNEKLFF
TGTGCCAGCAGTTTATCGCGCAATAATGAAAAACTGTTTTTT
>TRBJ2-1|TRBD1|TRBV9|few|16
CASSKDRGHPLDEQFF
TGTGCCAGCAGCAAAGACAGGGGGCACCCCCTGGATGAGCAGTTCTTC
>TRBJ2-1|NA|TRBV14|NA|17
CASSHLRGTGVDNEQFF
TGTGCCAGCAGCCATCTACGTGGTACGGGGGTAGACAATGAGCAGTTCTTC
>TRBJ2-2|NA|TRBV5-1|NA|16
CASSLEAGLRTGELFF
TGCGCCAGCAGCTTGGAGGCGGGACTGCGCACCGGGGAGCTGTTTTTT
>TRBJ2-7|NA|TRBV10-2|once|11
CASTQLAEQYF
TGCGCCAGCACGCAGTTGGCGGAGCAGTACTTC
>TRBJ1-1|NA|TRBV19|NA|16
CASNIAAAYTNTEAFF
TGTGCCAGTAATATCGCCGCAGCCTACACGAACACTGAAGCTTTCTTT
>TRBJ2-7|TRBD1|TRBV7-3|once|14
CASSPGTGGYEQYF
TGTGCCAGCAGCCCAGGGACAGGGGGGTACGAGCAGTACTTC
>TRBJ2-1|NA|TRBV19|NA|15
CASSIQRTSYNEQFF
TGTGCCAGTAGTATCCAGCGTACTTCCTACAATGAGCAGTTCTTC
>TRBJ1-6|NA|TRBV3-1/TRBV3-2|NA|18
CASSHDINSRSYNSPLHF
TGTGCCAGCAGCCACGATATCAACAGTCGCTCCTATAATTCACCCCTCCACTTT
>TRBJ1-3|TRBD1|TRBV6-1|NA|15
CASSEDRGNGNTIYF
TGTGCCAGCAGCGAAGACAGGGGGAATGGAAACACCATATATTTT
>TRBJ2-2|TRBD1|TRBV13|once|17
CASSPPAGQGAIGELFF
TGTGCCAGCAGCCCTCCCGCGGGACAGGGGGCTATCGGGGAGCTGTTTTTT
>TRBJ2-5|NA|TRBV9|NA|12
CASSPSQETQYF
TGTGCCAGCAGCCCCTCACAAGAGACCCAGTACTTC
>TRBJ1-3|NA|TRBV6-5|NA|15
CASSYSRQDGNTIYF
TGTGCCAGCAGTTACTCTAGACAGGATGGGAACACCATATATTTT
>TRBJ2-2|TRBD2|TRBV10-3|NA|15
CAISESSGGAGELFF
TGTGCCATCAGTGAATCTAGCGGGGGGGCCGGGGAGCTGTTTTTT
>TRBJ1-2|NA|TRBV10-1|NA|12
CASSDYSYGYTF
TGCGCCAGCAGTGATTATTCCTATGGCTACACCTTC
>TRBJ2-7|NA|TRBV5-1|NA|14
CASSLERVSYEQYF
TGCGCCAGCAGCTTGGAACGGGTCTCCTACGAGCAGTACTTC
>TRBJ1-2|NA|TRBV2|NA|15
CASSDASLLNYGYTF
TGTGCCAGCAGTGATGCGAGCTTACTAAACTATGGCTACACCTTC
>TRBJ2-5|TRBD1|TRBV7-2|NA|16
CASRKKAGTVKETQYF
TGTGCCAGCAGAAAAAAAGCCGGGACAGTCAAAGAGACCCAGTACTTC
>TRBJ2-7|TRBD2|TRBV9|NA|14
CASSISSGSYEQYF
TGTGCCAGCAGCATCTCTAGCGGATCCTACGAGCAGTACTTC
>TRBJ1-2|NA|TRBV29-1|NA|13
CSVIGAVTIGYTF
TGCAGCGTGATAGGGGCAGTAACTATTGGCTACACCTTC
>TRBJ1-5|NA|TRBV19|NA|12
CASSIGWQPQHF
TGTGCCAGTAGTATCGGGTGGCAGCCCCAGCATTTT
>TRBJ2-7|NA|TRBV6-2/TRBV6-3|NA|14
CASTYSGLPTGQYF
TGTGCCAGCACCTACTCGGGACTGCCTACGGGGCAGTACTTC
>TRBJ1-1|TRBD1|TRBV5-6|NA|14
CASSLYDRVFEAFF
TGTGCCAGCAGCTTATACGACAGGGTATTTGAAGCTTTCTTT
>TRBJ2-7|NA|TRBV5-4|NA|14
CASTRDSTAYEQYF
TGTGCCAGCACCCGGGACTCTACTGCCTACGAGCAGTACTTC
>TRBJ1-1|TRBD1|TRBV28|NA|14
CASTRTGMNTEAFF
TGTGCCAGCACCCGGACAGGTATGAACACTGAAGCTTTCTTT
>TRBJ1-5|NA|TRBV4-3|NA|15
CASSQEMQGGQPQHF
TGCGCCAGCAGCCAAGAAATGCAGGGAGGTCAGCCCCAGCATTTT